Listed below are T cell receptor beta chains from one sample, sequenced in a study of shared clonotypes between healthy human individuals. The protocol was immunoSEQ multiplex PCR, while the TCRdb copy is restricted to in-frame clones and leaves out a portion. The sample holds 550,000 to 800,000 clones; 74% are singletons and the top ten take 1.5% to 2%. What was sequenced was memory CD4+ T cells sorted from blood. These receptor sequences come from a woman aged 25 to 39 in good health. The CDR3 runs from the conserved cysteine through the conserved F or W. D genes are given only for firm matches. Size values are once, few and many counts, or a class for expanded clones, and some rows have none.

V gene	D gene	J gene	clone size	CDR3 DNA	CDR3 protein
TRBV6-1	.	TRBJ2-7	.	TGTGCCAGCAGTGCCAGGAGGGCTTTCGTTGTACCCTACGAGCAGTACTTC	CASSARRAFVVPYEQYF
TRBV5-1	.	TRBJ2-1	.	TGCGCCAGCAGCTTACTCTACAATGAGCAGTTCTTC	CASSLLYNEQFF
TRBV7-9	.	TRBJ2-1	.	TGTGCCAGCACTACTGCCCAGCTCAGCTACAATGAGCAGTTCTTC	CASTTAQLSYNEQFF
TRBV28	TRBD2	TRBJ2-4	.	TGTGCCAGCATCAATTCGGGGGGAAACATTCAGTACTTC	CASINSGGNIQYF
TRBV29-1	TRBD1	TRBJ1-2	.	TGCAGCGTTGAGGATTGGCCGACAGGGGTGGTAGGCTACACCTTC	CSVEDWPTGVVGYTF
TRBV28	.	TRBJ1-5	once	TGTGCCAGCAGTGTCGCCCGGGGGGCTCATAGCAATCAGCCCCAGCATTTT	CASSVARGAHSNQPQHF
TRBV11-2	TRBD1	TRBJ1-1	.	TGTGCCAGCAGCTCACAGGGGGCAGTCACTGAAGCTTTCTTT	CASSSQGAVTEAFF
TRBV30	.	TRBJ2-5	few	TGTGCCTGGAGTGTGATCCGGGAGCAAGAGACCCAGTACTTC	CAWSVIREQETQYF
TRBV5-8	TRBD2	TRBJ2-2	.	TGTGCCAGCAGCGTAACCGGGACTAGCGGGTCCACCGGGGAGCTGTTTTTT	CASSVTGTSGSTGELFF
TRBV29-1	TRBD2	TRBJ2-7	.	TGCAGCGTCCAGACTAGCGGAGACGTCGAGCAGTACTTC	CSVQTSGDVEQYF
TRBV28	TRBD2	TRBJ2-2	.	TGTGCCAGCAGTATCTCCCGGACTAGTGGAACGAACACCGGGGAGCTGTTTTTT	CASSISRTSGTNTGELFF
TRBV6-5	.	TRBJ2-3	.	TGTGCCAGCAGTTTGAGCAGGGTTCGTAGTAGGGATACGCAGTATTTT	CASSLSRVRSRDTQYF